What follows are 22 T cell receptor beta chains derived from one specimen sequenced in a study of T cell responses to AZD1222 COVID-19 vaccine. Clones were read by immunoSEQ multiplex PCR, and TCRdb kept only the in-frame ones, dropping some. The sample yields approximately 190,000 clones, roughly 88% seen once. This specimen was peripheral blood, taken on day 0 of AZD1222 vaccination. These receptors originate from an adult in good health.

The chain's CDR3 is CASSWRNSYEQYF. The CDR3 nucleotides are TGTGCCAGCTCATGGCGGAACTCCTACGAGCAGTACTTC. This chain connects TRBV18 to TRBJ2-7; D call uncertain. The ends were cut back, 5 bases at V and 0 bases at J, with 8 bases in the middle. CDR3 length equals 13 residues. Germline CDR1 reads KGHSH; CDR2 reads LQKENI.

The chain uses TRBV12-5 and TRBJ1-1; maybe TRBD1 (6 bases). The V gene's germline CDR1 is LGHNT and CDR2 FRNRAP. The V and J ends lost 6 bases and 6 bases respectively, with 14 bases between them. This CDR3 is built from 13 residues. CDR3 nucleotides: TGTGCTAGTGGCCCGGGGGGCTTGGCTGAAGCTTTCTTT. Translated, it gives CASGPGGLAEAFF.

The chain uses TRBV28 and TRBJ1-2; D is unresolved. The CDR3 contains 13 residues. The germline V gene encodes CDR1 MDHEN and CDR2 SYDVKM. Deletions cut 3 bases from V and 3 bases from J, with 8 bases between. The DNA for the CDR3 is TGTGCCAGCAGTTTTGACGTCGACTATGGCTACACCTTC. This encodes CASSFDVDYGYTF.

The rearrangement joins TRBV3-1 (or the pseudogene TRBV3-2) to TRBJ1-6; D is uncertain. Germline values: CDR1 LGHDT, CDR2 YNNKEL (reference sequence). The CDR3 runs to 14 residues. Trimming stripped 1 base from V and 7 bases from J, with 8 bases between. CDR3 sequence: CASSQVRDNSPLHF. The DNA of the CDR3 is TGTGCCAGCAGCCAAGTGAGAGACAATTCACCCCTCCACTTT.

This sequence joins TRBV28 and TRBJ2-6; no clear D. V lost 6 bases, J lost 0 bases, and 6 bases lay in between. Germline CDR1 MDHEN, CDR2 SYDVKM. This CDR3 is 14 amino acids long. The CDR3 is CASSPVSGANVLTF. Written as DNA, the CDR3 is TGTGCCAGCAGCCCTGTCTCTGGGGCCAACGTCCTGACTTTC.

The V call is TRBV11-3, the J call TRBJ2-3; 11 bases map to TRBD2. The germline V gene has CDR1 SGHNT and CDR2 YENEEA. Trimming cost V 5 bases and J 3 bases; bases outside gene matches: 4. This CDR3 contains 15 residues. CDR3: CASSTRLAGTDTQYF. The CDR3 DNA reads as TGTGCCAGCAGCACGCGACTAGCGGGGACAGATACGCAGTATTTT. Filled out from reference TRBV11-3 and TRBJ2-3, the complete variable domain reads EAGVVQSPRYKIIEKKQPVAFWCNPISGHNTLYWYLQNLGQGPELLIRYENEEAVDDSQLPKDRFSAERLKGVDSTLKIQPAELGDSAVYLCASSTRLAGTDTQYFGPGTRLTVL.

The chain combines TRBV6-5 with TRBJ1-6; D may be TRBD1 (5 bases). The V end was cut by 4 bases, the J end by 6 bases, with 16 bases between. From germline, CDR1 is MNHEY and CDR2 SVGAGI. The length of the CDR3 is 16 residues. The CDR3 loop is CASSLRPGNGNSPLHF. The CDR3 DNA follows: TGTGCCAGCAGTTTGCGCCCAGGGAACGGTAATTCACCCCTCCACTTT.

This chain joins TRBV3-1 (or the pseudogene TRBV3-2) and TRBJ1-4; TRBD1 matches 8 bases. CDR1 is LGHDT, CDR2 YNNKEL, per germline (reference sequence). This CDR3 is 16 amino acids long. The V gene end was trimmed by 4 bases and the J gene end by 3 bases; junction bases not matched to a gene: 7. The CDR3 loop is CASSPWDRTSNEKLFF. The CDR3 region has the DNA TGTGCCAGCAGCCCATGGGACAGGACTTCTAATGAAAAACTGTTTTTT.

The chain recombines TRBV5-6 with TRBJ2-3; maybe TRBD1 (5 bases). V gave up 1 base and J gave up 4 bases, with 19 bases separating them. Looked up from germline, CDR1 is SGHDT and CDR2 is YYEEEE. There are 17 residues in the CDR3. In nucleotides, the CDR3 is TGTGCCAGCAGCTTGTTCAGAGAGACAAAGGGGCCAGATACGCAGTATTTT. It translates to CASSLFRETKGPDTQYF.

The chain carries TRBV7-2 and TRBJ2-1; TRBD2 agrees at 8 bases. CDR3 length equals 15 residues. Germline CDR1 SGHTA, CDR2 FQGNSA. Unmatched junction bases numbered 11, after V lost 5 bases and J lost 8 bases. The CDR3 protein is CASSPVSGSLDEQFF. DNA of the CDR3: TGTGCCAGCAGCCCCGTAAGCGGGAGTCTGGATGAGCAGTTCTTC.

This chain links TRBV2 with TRBJ1-5; D not certain. Germline CDR1 and CDR2: SNHLY and FYNNEI. There are 14 residues in the CDR3. Trimming took 6 bases from V and 4 from J, leaving 13 bases between them. The CDR3: CASSQGRGNQPQHF. In nucleotides, the CDR3 is TGTGCCAGCAGCCAAGGGCGGGGAAATCAGCCCCAGCATTTT.

The chain combines TRBV5-1 with TRBJ2-7; D gene unclear. The CDR3 is 12 amino acids. Trimming removed 6 bases from V and 2 bases from J, with 9 bases in between. The germline gives CDR1 SGHRS, CDR2 YFSETQ. The CDR3 bases are TGCGCCAGCAACGGCAGAACCTACGAGCAGTACTTC. Translated: CASNGRTYEQYF.

The V call is TRBV18, the J call TRBJ2-7; 11 bases line up with TRBD2. This CDR3 has 15 amino acids. Germline lookup yields CDR1 KGHSH and CDR2 LQKENI. J gave up 4 bases and V 3 bases, and 5 bases lay outside the gene matches. The CDR3: CASSPGTSGRYEQYF. In DNA, the CDR3 is TGTGCCAGCTCACCCGGGACTAGCGGTAGGTACGAGCAGTACTTC.

This chain connects TRBV23-1 to TRBJ1-1; no reliable D call. TRBV23-1 is filed as an ORF, its function uncertain. The CDR3 length is 10 residues. Trimming cost V 6 bases and J 2 bases, with 1 base left between them. This CDR3 reads CASSNTEAFF. The DNA of the CDR3 is TGCGCCAGCAGCAACACTGAAGCTTTCTTT.

The chain combines TRBV4-1 with TRBJ2-7; perhaps TRBD2 as D (5 bases). Germline CDR1 MGHRA, CDR2 YSYEKL. This CDR3 comprises 13 residues. V was cut by 1 base and J by 6 bases, with 10 bases left in between. The CDR3 region is CASSQVEGFEQYF. The CDR3 DNA is TGCGCCAGCAGCCAAGTTGAGGGCTTCGAGCAGTACTTC.

The CDR3 loop reads CASSIRDRSHEQYF. Here the CDR3 DNA reads TGTGCCAGTAGTATCCGGGACAGATCCCACGAGCAGTACTTC. The V gene is TRBV19, the J gene TRBJ2-7; 7 bases line up with TRBD1. The CDR3 has 14 residues. V dropped 3 bases and J dropped 5; count of bases not matched to a gene: 7. CDR1 is LNHDA and CDR2 is SQIVND in the germline V gene (reference sequence).

This clone was seen once. The chain has TRBV2 and TRBJ2-2, with 8 bases aligning to TRBD2. CDR1 is SNHLY and CDR2 is FYNNEI in the germline V gene. The CDR3 covers 16 residues. The V segment lost 6 bases and the J segment 4 bases; nucleotides outside the gene matches: 10. CDR3: CASRDPTGGSTGELFF. The DNA for the CDR3 is TGTGCCAGCAGGGACCCGACGGGGGGGAGCACCGGGGAGCTGTTTTTT.

J is TRBJ2-5 and V is TRBV5-6; 10 positions agree with TRBD1. Germline loops: CDR1 SGHDT, CDR2 YYEEEE. This CDR3 region has 13 residues. V was pared by 7 bases and J by 4 bases, with 4 bases of the junction left unmatched. The CDR3 bases are TGTGCCAGCGACAGGGGGCTGGGAGAGACCCAGTACTTC. This sequence encodes CASDRGLGETQYF.

This clone was seen a single time. This chain joins TRBV6-5 and TRBJ1-6, with 8 bases that match TRBD1. Germline lookup yields CDR1 MNHEY and CDR2 SVGAGI. The V segment lost 0 bases and the J segment 19 bases; nucleotides outside the gene matches: 8. This CDR3 has 13 residues. CDR3 amino acids: CASSYSGQEVLHF. The CDR3 DNA reads as TGTGCCAGCAGTTACTCGGGACAGGAGGTTTTACACTTT.

The chain links TRBV27 to TRBJ1-2; D is unclear. V lost 5 bases and J lost 2, with 18 bases in between. Germline V gene data show CDR1 as MNHEY and CDR2 as SMNVEV (reference sequence). This CDR3 contains 16 residues. This CDR3 is CASSPLEGEPNYGYTF. In DNA form, the CDR3 reads TGTGCCAGCAGTCCGCTGGAGGGAGAACCCAACTATGGCTACACCTTC.

The rearrangement joins TRBV5-6 to TRBJ1-2; D is perhaps TRBD1 (5 bases). The V and J ends lost 2 bases and 5 bases respectively, with 10 bases between them. The CDR3 is 13 amino acids. Germline CDR1 SGHDT, CDR2 YYEEEE. The CDR3 reads CASSFGTPYGYTF. As DNA, the CDR3 is TGTGCCAGCAGCTTCGGGACGCCGTATGGCTACACCTTC.

The V call is TRBV19, the J call TRBJ1-2, with no clear D. The germline V gene has CDR1 LNHDA and CDR2 SQIVND (reference sequence). The CDR3 loop spans 14 amino acids. Trimming took off 3 bases at V and 5 bases at J, with 13 bases between the two ends. The CDR3 DNA is TGTGCCAGTAGTATTTGGGCTGCAACTTATGGCTACACCTTC. This gives the protein CASSIWAATYGYTF. The full variable domain, completed using reference TRBV19 and TRBJ1-2, is DGGITQSPKYLFRKEGQNVTLSCEQNLNHDAMYWYRQDPGQGLRLIYYSQIVNDFQKGDIAEGYSVSREKKESFPLTVTSAQKNPTAFYLCASSIWAATYGYTFGSGTRLTVV.